Below, one T cell receptor (beta chain) is given with its context. Its antigen is still unknown. Assay used: immunoSEQ multiplex PCR; TCRdb lists only in-frame clones, some missing. The sample lists over a million clones, approximately 78% occurring once. Germline CDR1 reads MNHEY; CDR2 reads SMNVEV (reference sequence). This CDR3 has 18 residues. V lost 1 base, J lost 3 bases, and 18 bases lay in between. These data come from a study of shared clonotypes between healthy human individuals. Study summary: Those who served as donors were a couple of women and a few men between the ages of 18 and 49.

General study findings and limits: Sequencing depth was expected to affect clonotype sharing among donors.

This TCR came from a man younger than 35 in good health. Some clones in this sample may be carry-over from other donors' samples. The sample comprised memory CD4+ T cells from PBMCs. Subset noted: CD45RA-negative fraction. The V and J genes are TRBV27 and TRBJ1-4, with D maybe TRBD1 (5 bases). CDR3 in amino acids: CASSLFTRQGAANEKLFF. CDR3 DNA sequence: TGTGCCAGCAGTTTATTCACTCGGCAGGGCGCGGCTAATGAAAAACTGTTTTTT. Full variable domain (rest looked up from reference TRBV27 and TRBJ1-4): EAQVTQNPRYLITVTGKKLTVTCSQNMNHEYMSWYRQDPGLGLRQIYYSMNVEVTDKGDVPEGYKVSRKEKRNFPLILESPSPNQTSLYFCASSLFTRQGAANEKLFFGSGTQLSVL.